The clone carrying this T cell receptor (beta chain) appeared a few times. Its matching antigen is unknown. This sample is part of a study of T cell clonality in common variable immunodeficiency. Study-wide points: TCRbeta clonality was increased in CVID versus healthy controls.

Control and CVID samples contributed equal amounts of genomic DNA. Profiling relied on immunoSEQ multiplex PCR, and the TCRdb table lists in-frame clones only, not all of them. The sample shows approximately 52,000 clones, no singletons; the ten largest hold 3% to 3.5%. Both groups were predominantly of Caucasian heritage. The TCR sequence derives from a person aged 18-69 years in good health. Material for sequencing was peripheral blood mononuclear cells.

The CDR3 here is CASSPGQGISPLFF. Partial CDR3 DNA: TGTGCCAGCAGCCCCGGACAGGGAATTTCACCG. This chain links TRBV7-9 with TRBJ2-2; 8 positions match TRBD1. Coverage ceases 3 residues before the CDR3 finishes, and the germline J gene fills in the end. CDR1 is SEHNR, CDR2 FQNEAQ, per germline (reference sequence). The CDR3 totals 14 residues.